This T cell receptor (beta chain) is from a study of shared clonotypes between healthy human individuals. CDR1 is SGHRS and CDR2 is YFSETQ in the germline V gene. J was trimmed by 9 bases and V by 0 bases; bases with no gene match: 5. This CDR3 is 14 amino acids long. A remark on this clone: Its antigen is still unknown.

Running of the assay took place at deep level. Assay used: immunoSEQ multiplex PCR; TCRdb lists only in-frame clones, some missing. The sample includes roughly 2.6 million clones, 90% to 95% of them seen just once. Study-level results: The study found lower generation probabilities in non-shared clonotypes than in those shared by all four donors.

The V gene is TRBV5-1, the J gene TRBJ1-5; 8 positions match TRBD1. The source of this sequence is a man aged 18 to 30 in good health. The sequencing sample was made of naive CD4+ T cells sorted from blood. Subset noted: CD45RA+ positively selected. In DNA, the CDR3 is TGCGCCAGCAGCTTGGTGACAGGGGCTACGCCCCAGCATTTT. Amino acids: CASSLVTGATPQHF.